Each of the 17 T cell receptor beta chains below was sequenced from the same sample in a study of T cell responses to AZD1222 COVID-19 vaccine. The repertoire was sequenced with immunoSEQ multiplex PCR; TCRdb's copy has only in-frame clones and lacks some. The sample shows some 110,000 clones, 85% to 90% of them seen only once. Material: peripheral blood, obtained 28 days after the second AZD1222 dose. These receptors were obtained from an adult who received the AZD1222 COVID-19 vaccine.

This chain joins TRBV4-3 and TRBJ1-4, with 7 bases that match TRBD1. V was clipped by 0 bases and J by 5 bases; unmatched bases: 3. Germline-derived CDR1 and CDR2 are LGHNA and YSLEER. The CDR3 totals 15 residues. CDR3 loop: CASSQEQGGNEKLFF. As DNA, the CDR3 is TGCGCCAGCAGCCAAGAGCAGGGGGGGAATGAAAAACTGTTTTTT.

The chain recombines TRBV10-3 with TRBJ2-5; 7 nucleotides align to TRBD2. V lost 3 bases, J lost 3 bases, and 4 bases stayed unmatched. In germline, CDR1 is ENHRY, CDR2 SYGVKD. The CDR3 has 14 residues. For the CDR3, the DNA is TGTGCCATCAGTGATCTGAGCGGGGAAGAGACCCAGTACTTC. Translated, it gives CAISDLSGEETQYF.

The genes are TRBV5-4 and TRBJ2-1, with 9 bases fitting TRBD2. Germline loops: CDR1 SGHNT, CDR2 YYREEE (reference sequence). The V segment lost 3 bases and the J segment 0 bases; nucleotides outside the gene matches: 7. The CDR3 runs to 17 residues. The CDR3 DNA reads as TGTGCCAGCAGCTATCCTATTAGCGGGAGCTCCTACAATGAGCAGTTCTTC. This codes for CASSYPISGSSYNEQFF. Filled out from reference TRBV5-4 and TRBJ2-1, the complete variable domain reads ETGVTQSPTHLIKTRGQQVTLRCSSQSGHNTVSWYQQALGQGPQFIFQYYREEENGRGNFPPRFSGLQFPNYSSELNVNALELDDSALYLCASSYPISGSSYNEQFFGPGTRLTVL.

The chain employs TRBV9 and TRBJ1-3; the match to TRBD1 covers 7 bases. This CDR3 spans 14 amino acids. V dropped 2 bases and J dropped 9; count of bases not matched to a gene: 8. The germline CDR1 and CDR2 sequences are SGDLS and YYNGEE. The CDR3 nucleotides are TGTGCCAGCAGCGTCGGACCGGACAGGACCACCATATATTTT. Its protein product is CASSVGPDRTTIYF.

The rearrangement links TRBV5-4 to TRBJ1-1; D is unclear. CDR3 length equals 13 residues. Germline CDR1 reads SGHNT; CDR2 reads YYREEE (reference sequence). Trimming removed 2 bases at V and 3 bases at J, with 8 bases between. The chain's CDR3 is CASSFSGDTEAFF. For the CDR3, the DNA is TGTGCCAGCAGCTTCTCTGGGGACACTGAAGCTTTCTTT.

The chain has TRBV6-5 and TRBJ2-7; no clear D. Germline CDR1 reads MNHEY; CDR2 reads SVGAGI. The V and J ends lost 0 bases and 9 bases respectively, with 15 bases between them. This CDR3 has 14 residues. The CDR3 region is CASSYSSSPALQYF. The CDR3 DNA follows: TGTGCCAGCAGTTACTCGAGTAGTCCAGCCCTGCAGTACTTC.

The chain links TRBV30 to TRBJ2-1, with a tentative D call TRBD2 (6 bases). The CDR3 sequence is 14 residues long. Looked up from germline, CDR1 is GTSNPN and CDR2 is SVGIG (reference sequence). Trimming removed 0 bases from V and 11 bases from J, with 17 bases in between. This CDR3 is CAWSVKEGWDKQFF. CDR3 DNA: TGTGCCTGGAGTGTGAAGGAGGGGTGGGATAAGCAGTTCTTC.

V is TRBV11-2 and J is TRBJ1-6; D is ambiguous. The V end lost 5 bases, the J end lost 10 bases, and 15 bases lay between the germline ends. Germline V CDR1 and CDR2: SGHAT, FQNNGV. The CDR3 contains 14 residues. CDR3 region: CASSPQGRHSPLHF. CDR3 in DNA: TGTGCCAGCAGCCCCCAAGGTCGCCACTCACCCCTCCACTTT.

V is TRBV12-3 or TRBV12-4 and J is TRBJ1-2, with D possibly matching TRBD1 (6 bases). The CDR3 has 12 residues. With 2 bases removed from V and 8 bases from J, the gap between germline ends came to 9 bases. The CDR3 region is CASSLPGVGYTF. In nucleotides, the CDR3 is TGTGCCAGCAGTTTACCAGGGGTAGGCTACACCTTC.

This chain uses TRBV4-3 with TRBJ2-5; the D gene is possibly TRBD1 (5 bases). Trimming shortened V by 2 bases and J by 5 bases, and 12 bases separated the two germline ends. There are 14 residues in the CDR3. Looked up from germline, CDR1 is LGHNA and CDR2 is YSLEER. Written as DNA, the CDR3 is TGCGCCAGCAGCCAATTCCAGGGCTACGAGACCCAGTACTTC. It yields the protein CASSQFQGYETQYF.

The chain uses TRBV28 and TRBJ1-1; no reliable D call. V was pared by 2 bases and J by 8 bases, with 15 bases between. The CDR3 contains 14 residues. Germline CDR1 reads MDHEN; CDR2 reads SYDVKM. CDR3 in amino acids: CASSLRWPTPEAFF. In DNA form, the CDR3 reads TGTGCCAGCAGTTTACGGTGGCCGACTCCCGAAGCTTTCTTT.

This rearrangement joins TRBV28 to TRBJ2-2; 7 nucleotides align to TRBD2. Germline loops: CDR1 MDHEN, CDR2 SYDVKM. Trimming at V came to 3 bases and at J to 4 bases, leaving 5 bases not matched to a gene. The CDR3 totals 15 residues. The CDR3 DNA follows: TGTGCCAGCAGTTTGGGAGGGTTGGGCACCGGGGAGCTGTTTTTT. Its translation is CASSLGGLGTGELFF.

This clone was detected only once. The rearrangement uses TRBV10-3 and TRBJ1-2, with 8 bases aligning to TRBD1. V trimming: 0 bases; J trimming: 7 bases; junction bases outside the gene matches: 4. Looked up from germline, CDR1 is ENHRY and CDR2 is SYGVKD. CDR3 length: 14 residues. The chain's CDR3 is CAISESWDRSGYTF. DNA for the CDR3: TGTGCCATCAGTGAGTCGTGGGACAGGAGTGGCTACACCTTC.

This clone was picked up a small number of times. The gene calls are TRBV19 and TRBJ2-2; TRBD1 agrees at 10 bases. Per germline, CDR1 LNHDA and CDR2 SQIVND (reference sequence). CDR3 length: 16 amino acids. V was clipped by 4 bases and J by 4 bases; unmatched bases: 6. In nucleotides, the CDR3 is TGTGCCAGTAGTACAACCGGGACAGGGGCCACCGGGGAGCTGTTTTTT. This translates into CASSTTGTGATGELFF.

This clone was found once. The chain joins TRBV19 to TRBJ2-1; 15 nucleotides match TRBD2. CDR1 LNHDA and CDR2 SQIVND come from the germline V gene (reference sequence). This CDR3 is 18 amino acids long. Unmatched junction bases numbered 8, after V lost 5 bases and J lost 3 bases. The CDR3 region is CASSPWTSGGAFYNEQFF. CDR3 DNA: TGTGCCAGTAGTCCCTGGACTAGCGGGGGGGCCTTCTACAATGAGCAGTTCTTC.

V gene TRBV18 combines with J gene TRBJ1-1, with D possibly being TRBD1 (5 bases). V was clipped by 5 bases and J by 8 bases, with 18 bases between them. Germline CDR1 is KGHSH and CDR2 is LQKENI. The CDR3 totals 14 residues. CDR3 sequence: CASSATPQGGEAFF. Written as DNA, the CDR3 is TGTGCCAGCTCAGCCACACCTCAGGGAGGGGAAGCTTTCTTT. Complete variable domain (other parts from reference TRBV18 and TRBJ1-1): NAGVMQNPRHLVRRRGQEARLRCSPMKGHSHVYWYRQLPEEGLKFMVYLQKENIIDESGMPKERFSAEFPKEGPSILRIQQVVRGDSAAYFCASSATPQGGEAFFGQGTRLTVV.

The chain joins TRBV9 to TRBJ1-3, with D possibly being TRBD1 (5 bases). V gave up 2 bases and J gave up 2 bases, with 8 bases separating them. The CDR3 contains 14 residues. The germline V gene has CDR1 SGDLS and CDR2 YYNGEE. CDR3 protein: CASSVGTAGNTIYF. The CDR3 DNA follows: TGTGCCAGCAGCGTTGGGACGGCTGGAAACACCATATATTTT. The entire variable domain, with the rest obtained from reference TRBV9 and TRBJ1-3, is as follows: DSGVTQTPKHLITATGQRVTLRCSPRSGDLSVYWYQQSLDQGLQFLIQYYNGEERAKGNILERFSAQQFPDLHSELNLSSLELGDSALYFCASSVGTAGNTIYFGEGSWLTVV.